This TCR beta chain was profiled in a study of T-cell memory formation after mild COVID-19. Across the whole study: The two donors had largely donor-specific TCR clusters. Study results and caveats: Among clones contracting day 15 to 85, CD4/CD8 was balanced, whereas later expanders leaned CD4+.

CDR3 length: 15 amino acids. V was cut by 5 bases and J by 2 bases, with 15 bases left in between. The germline CDR1 and CDR2 sequences are SGHAT and FQNNGV. This clonotype was detected only a few times. Antigen specificity is unknown. TCRdb re-called the 5' RACE reads with MiXCR, one entry per CDR3 protein. The table shows hundreds of thousands of distinct CDR3 sequences, with more than 15% occurring only once. J is TRBJ2-5 and V is TRBV11-2; maybe TRBD2 (6 bases). The TCR originated in a man aged 18 to 29 who had mild COVID-19 (a few samples of this study predate the infection). Cell type and time point are not known. The sequencing input was PBMCs or a T cell subset sorted from them (not recorded which). The CDR3 coding sequence is TGTGCCAGCAGCATGCGGGGTTGGGATCAAGAGACCCAGTACTTC. Protein product: CASSMRGWDQETQYF.